This T cell receptor (beta chain) was recovered during a study of long-term antiretroviral therapy in people with HIV (dated by TCRdb to 2021 to 2024). Study-level background: The earliest samples were collected about a decade before the 2015 WHO recommendation for immediate ART, when ART was typically delayed until CD4 counts fell. No cross-contamination during QIAcube processing turned up in test extractions that ran a monoclonal T-cell line alongside around 32 polyclonal samples. The cohort contributed 150 to 200 cryopreserved PBMC samples from 30 to 35 adults with confirmed HIV infection, collected serially over a mean of about 6 years (range 1-12). Among the roughly 30 participants with HIV, eleven to twelve were female. A retrospective serial study tested whether changes in peripheral blood TRB repertoire composition and diversity were associated with ART initiation and durable HIV suppression. What the authors observed across the whole study: At every time point, the repertoire was dominated by expanded TRB clones first identified before ART initiation, although this dominance fluctuated and, in many PLHIV, declined after ART. The samples span the years 2004 to 2017, and the ART regimens used at that time may not be as effective as current regimens. Since PBMC availability was limited, sequencing covered only the TCR beta chain, with no alpha chain pairing. Starting ART was linked to a significant rise in TRB diversity, yet even after long-term ART the diversity remained significantly lower than in transplant donor controls. CDR3 length ranges in HIV repertoires were narrower than in controls, and network structure suggested an antigen-experienced repertoire with only a slight naive shift after ART. No data were available on ART adherence, viral resistance or therapy changes, limiting inferences about post-ART repertoire changes. Because pre-ART samples had limited cell numbers, profiling was done on unsorted PBMC rather than on sorted CD4+ and CD8+ T cells.

To be included, a participant needed at least one PBMC sample from before ART initiation plus at least two post-ART samples. All participants with HIV were treated in the United States of America. Before DNA extraction, cryopreserved samples of about 0.9-11 million PBMC were thawed and then washed. At the time of the earliest PBMC sample, participants with HIV were aged between roughly 20 and 60 years. Each participant contributed PBMC samples from 1-4 timepoints before ART initiation and 2-8 timepoints after ART initiation, with a median of 7 samples. Serial HIV viral load, CD4+ T-cell count, ART history and demographic data were obtained for every participant. Genomic DNA was extracted from unsorted PBMC with a Qiagen kit on a QIAcube, processed in batches of 12 samples. The germline V gene specifies MDHEN as CDR1 and SYDVKM as CDR2. The CDR3 runs 15 amino acids, cysteine and phenylalanine included. Only CDR3 DNA is held: 45 bases, read in frame from base 1. The germline V end is reduced by 4 bases and the J end by 5 bases; junction bases left unmatched: 7.

As concerns this clone: Its antigen has not been determined. Base quality data are lacking; no much larger clone is found one base away.

The immunoSEQ hsTCRB v3.0 assay was used at survey level resolution to sequence the TRB variable region. The target sequencing depth for TRB was 40,000-50,000 T-cell genomes per sample. An Illumina MiSeq with a v3 150-cycle kit was used to sequence the pooled TRB libraries. Per the authors' processing: Analysis of repertoires was carried out in R inside a reproducible Nextflow workflow spanning QC, data transformation and analysis. Custom analyses were implemented in LymphoSeq2, an R package for AIRR-Seq data exploration. Four samples that yielded fewer than 5000 total TRB sequences were excluded, so that 200 or so HIV repertoires were analyzed. Among the 170 to 200 HIV repertoires that were kept, roughly 58 were collected before ART initiation and roughly 130 were collected after ART initiation. Repertoires were downsampled to 5000 TRB nucleotide sequences, and summary statistics were averaged over 100 downsampling iterations. TRB sequences were retained for analysis only if CDR3 regions of at least seven amino acids were present. Two measures captured diversity: a Shannon entropy-derived clonality score and the Gini coefficient. Repertoire networks linked the top 5000 CDR3 amino acid sequences whenever two sequences differed by an edit distance of one. For TRB CDR3 amino acid sequences, antigen specificity groups and MHC restriction were predicted with GLIPH2. To flag known associations with CMV, EBV, HIV or tissue antigens, CDR3 amino acid sequences were compared against VDJdb and McPAS-TCR. Pre-ART, post-ART and control groups were compared with Wilcoxon signed-rank tests and Holm-Bonferroni correction. What TCRdb holds here is the immuneACCESS table cut down to in-frame rearrangements. Part of the clones is not present; checked against another copy, under half of the missing clones reflect an unresolved V gene, and the others are unexplained. The V and J calls and clone size come from that table; D and trimming were worked out from the DNA. This sample lists around 32,000 clones; 70% to 90% were detected once. The top ten hold 7% to 9.5% of the sample.

This clonotype was sampled from a man over 45 with HIV. The starting material was unsorted PBMCs, obtained 3.2 years before starting antiretroviral therapy. This chain is built from TRBV28 and TRBJ1-5; the junction holds 8 bases that match TRBD1. The sequenced DNA: TGTGCCAGCAGTTCCGGGACAGGTCTCGATCAGCCCCAGCATTTT. This is translated as CASSSGTGLDQPQHF.